The rows below give T cell receptor beta chains drawn from one sample of a study of cytomegalovirus exposure and HLA in healthy donors. TCRdb's copy holds only in-frame clones and misses some; the assay was immunoSEQ multiplex PCR. The repertoire holds about 170,000 clones, with 80% as singletons. Source material: PBMCs. The receptors originated from a man aged 25 to 40 in good health and CMV-seropositive. The CDR3 runs from the conserved cysteine through the conserved F or W. A D gene is named only where the DNA matches it firmly. Clone size is not always given. Where it is, it says once, few, many or a class for expanded clones.

J gene,V gene,clone size,D gene,CDR3 DNA,CDR3 protein
TRBJ1-6,TRBV6-5,NA,NA,TGTGCCAGCAGTTTAGGGGAACGGCGTAATTCACCCCTCCACTTT,CASSLGERRNSPLHF
TRBJ2-7,TRBV27,NA,NA,TGTGCCAGCAGCCCCCGCGGGACCCTAGCGTACGAGCAGTACTTC,CASSPRGTLAYEQYF
TRBJ1-1,TRBV28,few,NA,TGTGCCAGCGCATTGGGGTTCAGCGGGAACACTGAAGCTTTCTTT,CASALGFSGNTEAFF
TRBJ2-5,TRBV7-2,NA,NA,TGTGCCAGCAGCTCAGGACAATTCCAAGAGACCCAGTACTTC,CASSSGQFQETQYF
TRBJ2-1,TRBV13,NA,NA,TGTGCCAGCAGCCTCCGACAGCAACGAAATGAGCAGTTCTTC,CASSLRQQRNEQFF
TRBJ2-5,TRBV5-1,NA,TRBD2,TGCGCCAGCAGCTGGGGACTAGCGGGGGGCGAGCAAGAGACCCAGTACTTC,CASSWGLAGGEQETQYF
TRBJ2-5,TRBV5-6,NA,NA,TGTGCCAGCAGCTTGGCCAAAGGGGTCGGAGAGACCCAGTACTTC,CASSLAKGVGETQYF
TRBJ1-4,TRBV14,NA,TRBD1,TGTGCCAGCAGCCGACAGGGTGCAACTAATGAAAAACTGTTTTTT,CASSRQGATNEKLFF
TRBJ2-1,TRBV2,NA,TRBD2,TGTGCCAGCCGGGCGGTGGGCGGGAGCTACAATGAGCAGTTCTTC,CASRAVGGSYNEQFF
TRBJ2-5,TRBV10-1,few,TRBD1,TGCGCCAGCAGCGAAACCGGGACAGGGGCGACGGAGACCCAGTACTTC,CASSETGTGATETQYF
TRBJ2-1,TRBV5-4,NA,NA,TGTGCCAGCAGCTTTGACTCGAGCTCCTACAATGAGCAGTTCTTC,CASSFDSSSYNEQFF
TRBJ2-7,TRBV6-4,NA,TRBD2,TGTGCCAGCAGTGACTTGACAGCGGGAGGGCCGTTTCCAACCTACGAGCAGTACTTC,CASSDLTAGGPFPTYEQYF
TRBJ2-7,TRBV21-1,few,NA,TGTGCCAGCAGCAAATTGGCAGGTAGCTCCTACGAGCAGTACTTC,CASSKLAGSSYEQYF
TRBJ1-6,TRBV4-3,medium-sized,TRBD1,TGCGCCAGCAGCCAAGATATCCCCCGCACAGGGGTTCGTTCACCCCTCCACTTT,CASSQDIPRTGVRSPLHF
TRBJ2-3,TRBV15,NA,TRBD2,TGTGCCACCAGCAGCGGACTAGCAAACACAGATACGCAGTATTTT,CATSSGLANTDTQYF
TRBJ2-7,TRBV27,NA,TRBD2,TGTGCCAGCAAGTCTAGCGGAACCTCCTACGAGCAGTACTTC,CASKSSGTSYEQYF
TRBJ2-2,TRBV7-9,NA,NA,TGTGCCAGCAGCTTAGATCTTAACACCGGGGAGCTGTTTTTT,CASSLDLNTGELFF
TRBJ2-6,TRBV5-6,NA,NA,TGTGCCAGCAGCCTAGCCGGATCTGGGGCCAACGTCCTGACTTTC,CASSLAGSGANVLTF
TRBJ2-2,TRBV7-9,NA,TRBD1,TGTGCCAGCAGCTTGACAGGGGGCAAAACAAGAGGGGAGCTGTTTTTT,CASSLTGGKTRGELFF
TRBJ2-7,TRBV7-2,NA,NA,TGTGCCAGCAGCCCCAATCGTGGCGGGGTGTGGAACGAGCAGTACTTC,CASSPNRGGVWNEQYF
TRBJ2-3,TRBV19,NA,TRBD1,TGTGCCAGTCGGCCCAGGGGACAGCGCACAGATACGCAGTATTTT,CASRPRGQRTDTQYF
TRBJ2-3,TRBV6-6,NA,NA,TGTGCCAGCAGTTACCGAACAGGAAACTCCCAGTATTTT,CASSYRTGNSQYF
TRBJ2-1,TRBV7-2,NA,NA,TGTGCCAGCAGCTTAGCGGGGCCCTACTACAATGAGCAGTTCTTC,CASSLAGPYYNEQFF
TRBJ2-1,TRBV4-2,few,NA,TGTGCCAGCAGCCAGGGTTCGAGGGAGTGGTTCTTC,CASSQGSREWFF